The present entry profiles one TCR beta chain with its context. This record comes from a study of CD8+CD57+ T cells in acquired aplastic anemia. Genomic DNA was employed as the template in profiling TCR beta VDJ and CDR3. Each CDR3 protein gets one entry after TCRdb re-called the reads with MiXCR. The data show 250,000 to 300,000 distinct CDR3 sequences, with 50% to 70% seen just once and less than 10% held by the top ten. Germline V gene lookup returns CDR1 DFQATT and CDR2 SNEGSKA (reference sequence). This CDR3 has 13 amino acids. With V trimmed by 4 bases and J by 2 bases, 4 bases remained unmatched.

Material for sequencing was sorted CD4+, CD8+, or CD8+CD57+ T cells (not recorded which) from PBMCs. The chain couples TRBV20-1 to TRBJ2-7; 8 nucleotides match TRBD2. The receptor was isolated from a human donor with severe aplastic anemia or a healthy control (not recorded which). DNA for the CDR3: TGCAGTGCTATTGGGACTAGTACCTACGAGCAGTACTTC. This encodes CSAIGTSTYEQYF.